This TCR beta chain derives from a study of blood T cell repertoires in COVID-19. This CDR3 is built from 16 residues. Germline V gene data show CDR1 as KGHSH and CDR2 as LQKENI. V trimming: 3 bases; J trimming: 4 bases; junction bases outside the gene matches: 5. Original analysis: By means of reference gene primer amplification, nucleated cell counts were estimated. Produced via immunoSEQ multiplex PCR; TCRdb's table is partial and in-frame only. V and J calls and clone size are copied from that table; D and trimming were computed from the DNA. Among 160,000 or so clones listed, 70% to 90% were seen once.

What was sequenced was peripheral blood. The clonotype comes from a man aged 35 to 55 with acute or convalescent COVID-19. This chain joins TRBV18 and TRBJ1-5; 11 nucleotides align to TRBD1. The CDR3 loop is CASSPMGQGDNQPQHF. The CDR3, as DNA: TGTGCCAGCTCACCCATGGGACAGGGGGATAATCAGCCCCAGCATTTT.